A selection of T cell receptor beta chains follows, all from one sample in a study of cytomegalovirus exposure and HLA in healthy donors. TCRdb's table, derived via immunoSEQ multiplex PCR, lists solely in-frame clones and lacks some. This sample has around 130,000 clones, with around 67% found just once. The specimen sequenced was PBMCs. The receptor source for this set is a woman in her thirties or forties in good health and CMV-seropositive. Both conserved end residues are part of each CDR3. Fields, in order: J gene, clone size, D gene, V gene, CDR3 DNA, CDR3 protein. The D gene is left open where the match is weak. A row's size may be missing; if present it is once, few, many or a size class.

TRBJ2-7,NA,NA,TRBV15,TGTGCCACCAGCGTCGGTGGGACTTCCTACGAGCAGTACTTC,CATSVGGTSYEQYF
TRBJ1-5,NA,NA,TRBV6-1,TGTGCCAGCAGTGAAAGAGGGCCAACCGGGCCCCAGCATTTT,CASSERGPTGPQHF
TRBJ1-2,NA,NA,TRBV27,TGTGCCAGCAGTTTATATTTTCGCGGCAGGGGCATCTATGGCTACACCTTC,CASSLYFRGRGIYGYTF
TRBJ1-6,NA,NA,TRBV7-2,TGTGCCAGCAGCTTACAGGATAATTCACCCCTCCACTTT,CASSLQDNSPLHF
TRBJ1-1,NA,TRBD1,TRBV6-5,TGTGCCAGCACCCGACAGGGAACGGATTTCTTT,CASTRQGTDFF
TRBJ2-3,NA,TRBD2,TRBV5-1,TGCGCCGGCAGCTTGGAGGCGGGGGGGCTGGTAGAGACGCAGTATTTT,CAGSLEAGGLVETQYF
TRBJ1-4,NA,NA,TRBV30,TGTGCCTGGGCGGGAGTAAATAATGAAAAACTGTTTTTT,CAWAGVNNEKLFF
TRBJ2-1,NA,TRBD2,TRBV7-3,TGTGCCAGCAGCTTGCTAGCGGGAGCGAACAATGAGCAGTTCTTC,CASSLLAGANNEQFF
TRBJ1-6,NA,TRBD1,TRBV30,TGTGCCTGGACCAAACAACAGGGGGGAGATTCACCCCTCCACTTT,CAWTKQQGGDSPLHF
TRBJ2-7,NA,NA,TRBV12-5,TGTGCTAGTGGTTTGGACGGACAGTACAACACCTACGAGCAGTACTTC,CASGLDGQYNTYEQYF
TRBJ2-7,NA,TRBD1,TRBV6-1,TGTGCCAGCAGGGACAGGGGCTTGACCTACGAGCAGTACTTC,CASRDRGLTYEQYF
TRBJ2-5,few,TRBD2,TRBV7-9,TGTGCCAGCAGCTTACTCGGGACTAGCGGGATAAAGACCCAGTACTTC,CASSLLGTSGIKTQYF
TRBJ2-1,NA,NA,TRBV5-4,TGTGCCAGCAGCTTGTCGTCTCAGGTTTCCAATGAGCAGTTCTTC,CASSLSSQVSNEQFF
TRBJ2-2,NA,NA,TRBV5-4,TGTGCCAGCAGCACTACAGGTGCCGGGGAGCTGTTTTTT,CASSTTGAGELFF
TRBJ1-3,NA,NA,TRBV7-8,TGTGCCAGCAGCTTAAGGTGGCAGGGCTCTGGAAACACCATATATTTT,CASSLRWQGSGNTIYF
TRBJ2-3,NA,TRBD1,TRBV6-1,TGTGCCGGCAGTGAGGACAGGGGGCAGGCAGATACGCAGTATTTT,CAGSEDRGQADTQYF
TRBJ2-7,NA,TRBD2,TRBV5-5,TGTGCCAGCAGCCGTCAAGCGGGGGGCAGCTCCTACGAGCAGTACTTC,CASSRQAGGSSYEQYF
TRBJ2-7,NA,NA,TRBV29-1,TGCAGCGTTCAGGACACGAATACCTACGAGCAGTACTTC,CSVQDTNTYEQYF
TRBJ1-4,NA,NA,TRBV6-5,TGTGCCAGCAGCCTACGGGCGGGCAATGAAAAACTGTTTTTT,CASSLRAGNEKLFF
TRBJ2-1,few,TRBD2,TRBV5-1,TGCGCCAGCAGCTTGTGGGGCGGGGGGGCATACAATGAGCAGTTCTTC,CASSLWGGGAYNEQFF
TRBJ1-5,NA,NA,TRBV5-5,TGTGCCAGCAGCTTGGGACCGACAGGCGTCGTGGATCAGCCCCAGCATTTT,CASSLGPTGVVDQPQHF
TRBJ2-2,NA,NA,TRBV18,TGTGCCAGCTCACAACAGGGTACGAGACGGAACACCGGGGAGCTGTTTTTT,CASSQQGTRRNTGELFF
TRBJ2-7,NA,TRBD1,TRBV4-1,TGCGCCAGCAGCCAAGCGGGGACAGGGGGCGATTACGAGCAGTACTTC,CASSQAGTGGDYEQYF
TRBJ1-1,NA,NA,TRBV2,TGTGCCAGCAGGACGACAGAGAACACTGAAGCTTTCTTT,CASRTTENTEAFF
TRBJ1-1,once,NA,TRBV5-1,TGCGCCAGCAGCTTTTACGGGGGGTCTCTGAACACTGAAGCTTTCTTT,CASSFYGGSLNTEAFF
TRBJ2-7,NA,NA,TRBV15,TGTGCCACCAGCAGAGGAGGGAGCTCCTACGAGCAGTACTTC,CATSRGGSSYEQYF
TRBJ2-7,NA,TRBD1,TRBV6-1,TGTGCCAGCAGGGTACCCGGGACAGGGGGCGAGCAGTACTTC,CASRVPGTGGEQYF
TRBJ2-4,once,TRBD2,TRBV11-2,TGTGCCACCGGACGTCTAGCGGGAGGAGGGGCCAAAAACATTCAGTACTTC,CATGRLAGGGAKNIQYF
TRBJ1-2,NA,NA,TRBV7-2,TGTGCCAGCAGCTTATCCTTCCCCAGGGATGGCTACACCTTC,CASSLSFPRDGYTF
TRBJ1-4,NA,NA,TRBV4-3,TGCGCCAGCAGTCGTCGAGCAACTAATGAAAAACTGTTTTTT,CASSRRATNEKLFF
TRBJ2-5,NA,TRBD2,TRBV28,TGTGCCAGCAGTTTTACCATGGCGGGGGAGACACACCAAGAGACCCAGTACTTC,CASSFTMAGETHQETQYF
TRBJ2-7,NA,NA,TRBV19,TGTGCCAGTAGCCGTAAAGGACTGGTAGGGTCCTACGAGCAGTACTTC,CASSRKGLVGSYEQYF
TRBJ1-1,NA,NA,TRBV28,TGTGCCAGCAGTTCGTACGGGAACACTGAAGCTTTCTTT,CASSSYGNTEAFF
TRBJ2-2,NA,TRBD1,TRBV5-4,TGTGCCAGCAGAGAGACAGGGCTCACCGGGGAGCTGTTTTTT,CASRETGLTGELFF
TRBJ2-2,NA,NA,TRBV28,TGTGCCAGCAGCCGGGGTCATTCCGGGGAGCTGTTTTTT,CASSRGHSGELFF
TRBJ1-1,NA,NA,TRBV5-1,TGCGCCAGCAGCCCCTCAGGGAGGGGGGAAGCTTTCTTT,CASSPSGRGEAFF
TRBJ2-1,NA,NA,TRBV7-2,TGTGCCAGCAGCTTAGCCCCTAGCTCCTACAATGAGCAGTTCTTC,CASSLAPSSYNEQFF
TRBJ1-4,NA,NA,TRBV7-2,TGTGCCAGCAGCTTAGGAGGCACGACTAATGAAAAACTGTTTTTT,CASSLGGTTNEKLFF
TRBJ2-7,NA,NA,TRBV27,TGTGCCAGCCGCCAGGGGGCTAGCGGGGCCTACGAGCAGTACTTC,CASRQGASGAYEQYF
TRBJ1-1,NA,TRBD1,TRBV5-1,TGCGCCAGCAGCCCCCGACAGGGGGCTGTTGCTGAAGCTTTCTTT,CASSPRQGAVAEAFF
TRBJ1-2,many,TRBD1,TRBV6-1,TGTGCCAGCAGTTTCGCCGGGACAGGCTATGGCTACACCTTC,CASSFAGTGYGYTF
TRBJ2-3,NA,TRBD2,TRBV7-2,TGTGCCAGCAGCTTAGTCTCAAAAAGCGGGGGGCCGGCAGATACGCAGTATTTT,CASSLVSKSGGPADTQYF
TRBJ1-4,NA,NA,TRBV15,TGTGCCACCAGCAGCGAGAAGGGGCTGTATAATGAAAAACTGTTTTTT,CATSSEKGLYNEKLFF
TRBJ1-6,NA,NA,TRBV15,TGTGCCACCAGCAGAGATGTGGGAGAAGGTTCACCCCTCCACTTT,CATSRDVGEGSPLHF
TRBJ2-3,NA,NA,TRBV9,TGTGCCAGCAGCTCAGAGGGGGGGAATACGCAGTATTTT,CASSSEGGNTQYF
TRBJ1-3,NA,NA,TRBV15,TGTGCCACCGGACTCTCTGGAAACACCATATATTTT,CATGLSGNTIYF
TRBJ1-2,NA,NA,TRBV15,TGTGCCACCAGCAGAGAAAATTCCCGGGCTAACTATGGCTACACCTTC,CATSRENSRANYGYTF
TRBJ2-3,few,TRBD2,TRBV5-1,TGCGCCAGCAGCTTGGAAGCTAGCGGGATAGATACGCAGTATTTT,CASSLEASGIDTQYF
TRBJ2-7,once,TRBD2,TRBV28,TGTGCCAGCAGTCTTGGGACTAGCGGGGGTTGGCAAGTACGCGAGCAGTACTTC,CASSLGTSGGWQVREQYF
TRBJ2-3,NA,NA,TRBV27,TGTGCCAGCAGTTTATCCTATCCAGGGACTAGCACAGATACGCAGTATTTT,CASSLSYPGTSTDTQYF
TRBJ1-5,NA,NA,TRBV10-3,TGTGCCATCAGTGACAGGAAAGATCAGCCCCAGCATTTT,CAISDRKDQPQHF
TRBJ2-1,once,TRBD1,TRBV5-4,TGTGCCAGCAGCTTGGCCGGGACAGGGGTTACCTACAATGAGCAGTTCTTC,CASSLAGTGVTYNEQFF
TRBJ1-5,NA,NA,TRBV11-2,TGTGCCAGCAGCTTAGGGCAGGGGAGATTTCAGCCCCAGCATTTT,CASSLGQGRFQPQHF